This T cell receptor beta chain stems from a study of blood T cell repertoires in COVID-19. Study summary: Samples of COVID-19 (acute and convalescent) were obtained from the United States, Italy and Spain. T cells, B-cell-depleted T cells, or PBMCs provided the cDNA or gDNA that served as material.

Study processing details: For nucleated cells, counts were estimated from reference gene primer amplification. Measured with immunoSEQ multiplex PCR; TCRdb has only the in-frame clones, and not every one. That table furnishes V, J and clone size, whereas the DNA furnished D and trimming. The table has approximately 270,000 clones, around 88% seen once. CDR1 is PRHDT, CDR2 FYEKMQ, per germline (reference sequence). The length of the CDR3 is 16 residues. Trimming cost V 3 bases and J 2 bases, with 11 bases left between them. Seattle researchers signed up patients amid active infection and tracked them longitudinally.

The V gene is TRBV13, the J gene TRBJ2-6; D might be TRBD2 (6 bases). Sequencing used peripheral blood. This sequence originates from a woman aged 25 to 39 with COVID-19, enrolled during active disease. CDR3: CASSFRRGAGANVLTF. In nucleotides, the CDR3 is TGTGCCAGCAGCTTCAGGAGGGGAGCTGGGGCCAACGTCCTGACTTTC.